Below are 15 T cell receptor beta chains sequenced from a single sample in a study of CD8 T cells in Susac syndrome. Random-hexamer reverse transcription was applied to about 0.5 to 1 ug RNA. TCRdb fed the immunoSEQ multiplex PCR reads into MiXCR, producing one record per CDR3 protein. The data contain fewer than 200,000 distinct CDR3 sequences, approximately 94% of them singletons. The source material was CD4+ T cells from PBMCs. The receptors come from a human donor with Susac syndrome.

The chain combines TRBV6-5 with TRBJ1-4, with D unresolved. Deletions cut 1 base from V and 4 bases from J, with 19 bases between. CDR1 and CDR2 (germline): MNHEY, SVGAGI. There are 18 residues in the CDR3. The CDR3 sequence: CASSYLATPSSFNEKLFF. For the CDR3, the DNA is TGTGCCAGCAGTTACTTGGCGACACCTTCGTCGTTTAATGAAAAACTGTTTTTT.

The V call is TRBV2, the J call TRBJ1-6, with TRBD1 matching 7 bases. CDR1 and CDR2 (germline): SNHLY, FYNNEI. J lost 11 bases, V lost 5 bases, and 12 bases had no gene match. This CDR3 is built from 15 residues. The CDR3 DNA follows: TGTGCCAGCAGTCCCCCGGGGGGTCAGGGGGCACCCCTCCACTTT. Translating gives CASSPPGGQGAPLHF.

DNA for the CDR3: TGTGCCAGCAGGGGGTTGGACAGAAAAGCTTTCTTT. Its translation is CASRGLDRKAFF. This chain uses TRBV3-1 with TRBJ1-1; D possibly corresponds to TRBD1 (6 bases). The CDR3 is 12 amino acids. The ends were cut back, 6 bases at V and 9 bases at J, with 14 bases in the middle. The germline gives CDR1 LGHDT, CDR2 YNNKEL (reference sequence).

The genes are TRBV18 and TRBJ2-5, with 8 bases that match TRBD2. CDR3 length equals 15 residues. Germline V gene lookup returns CDR1 KGHSH and CDR2 LQKENI. V was pared by 4 bases and J by 0 bases, with 4 bases of the junction left unmatched. The CDR3 protein is CASSHGLADQETQYF. The CDR3 DNA sequence: TGTGCCAGCTCACATGGACTAGCAGACCAAGAGACCCAGTACTTC.

The chain joins TRBV2 to TRBJ2-1; 15 nucleotides agree with TRBD2. This CDR3 has 15 amino acids. V gave up 5 bases and J gave up 10 bases; unmatched junction bases: 6. In germline, CDR1 is SNHLY, CDR2 FYNNEI. CDR3 sequence reads: CASSWTSGGAVEQFF. CDR3 sequence (DNA): TGTGCCAGCAGTTGGACTAGCGGGGGGGCAGTCGAGCAGTTCTTC. The full variable domain, with the rest looked up from reference TRBV2 and TRBJ2-1, is EPEVTQTPSHQVTQMGQEVILRCVPISNHLYFYWYRQILGQKVEFLVSFYNNEISEKSEIFDDQFSVERPDGSNFTLKIRSTKLEDSAMYFCASSWTSGGAVEQFFGPGTRLTVL.

This chain joins TRBV2 and TRBJ1-1; no clear D gene. The germline V gene has CDR1 SNHLY and CDR2 FYNNEI. Deletions cut 6 bases from V and 3 bases from J, with 11 bases between. The CDR3 is 13 amino acids. As DNA, the CDR3 is TGTGCCAGCAGCTTACCGGGTGACACTGAAGCTTTCTTT. Encoded protein: CASSLPGDTEAFF.

This clonotype has just a few counts. CDR3 nucleotides: TGTGCCAGCAGTTTAGTGAGGGACACTGAAGCTTTCTTT. Its translation is CASSLVRDTEAFF. V and J are TRBV27 and TRBJ1-1; no clear D. Trimming removed 2 bases at V and 3 bases at J, with 7 bases between. This CDR3 has 13 residues. Germline CDR1 MNHEY, CDR2 SMNVEV (reference sequence).

The chain has TRBV25-1 and TRBJ1-6; no definite D call. Trimming pared 6 bases from V and 5 bases from J, leaving 14 bases between. In germline, CDR1 is MGHDK, CDR2 SYGVNS. The CDR3 sequence is 15 residues long. The CDR3 protein is CASSLAGPDNSPLHF. The CDR3 DNA is TGTGCCAGCAGCCTGGCTGGGCCAGATAATTCACCCCTCCACTTT.

The chain joins TRBV12-3 or TRBV12-4 to TRBJ1-2; D may be TRBD1 (5 bases). Trimming pared 4 bases from V and 8 bases from J, leaving 14 bases between. This CDR3 is 13 amino acids long. Here the CDR3 reads CASSSGGDRGYTF. The CDR3 coding sequence is TGTGCCAGCAGTTCGGGGGGGGATCGGGGCTACACCTTC.

The chain combines TRBV30 with TRBJ1-1, with a tentative D call TRBD1 (5 bases). From germline, CDR1 is GTSNPN and CDR2 SVGIG (reference sequence). The CDR3 totals 11 residues. V lost 5 bases, J lost 5 bases, and 9 bases lay in between. CDR3 sequence (DNA): TGTGCCTGGGGGGCCGGTACTGAAGCTTTCTTT. It specifies CAWGAGTEAFF.

This chain links TRBV5-1 with TRBJ2-3; possible D gene TRBD2, 5 bases. Per the germline V gene, CDR1 is SGHRS and CDR2 is YFSETQ. The V end was cut by 5 bases, the J end by 4 bases, with 11 bases between. The CDR3 contains 13 residues. The CDR3 loop reads CASRVEAPDTQYF. CDR3 DNA sequence: TGCGCCAGCAGGGTGGAGGCCCCAGATACGCAGTATTTT.

The J gene is TRBJ2-3, the V gene TRBV5-1, with D unresolved. Germline V gene data show CDR1 as SGHRS and CDR2 as YFSETQ. Trimming pared 0 bases from V and 6 bases from J, leaving 5 bases between. The CDR3 consists of 12 residues. The CDR3 region is CASSLASDTQYF. CDR3 nucleotide sequence: TGCGCCAGCAGCTTGGCCTCCGATACGCAGTATTTT. The variable domain in full, with the rest retrieved from reference TRBV5-1 and TRBJ2-3, is KAGVTQTPRYLIKTRGQQVTLSCSPISGHRSVSWYQQTPGQGLQFLFEYFSETQRNKGNFPGRFSGRQFSNSRSEMNVSTLELGDSALYLCASSLASDTQYFGPGTRLTVL.

This rearrangement joins TRBV5-5 to TRBJ1-5; 7 nucleotides agree with TRBD1. The CDR3 covers 16 residues. Looked up from germline, CDR1 is SGHKS and CDR2 is YYEKEE (reference sequence). J was trimmed by 5 bases and V by 4 bases; bases with no gene match: 12. CDR3 nucleotides: TGTGCCAGCAGCGCGGGGGACAGCCGACGAGATCAGCCCCAGCATTTT. It translates to CASSAGDSRRDQPQHF. The entire variable domain, with the rest obtained from reference TRBV5-5 and TRBJ1-5, is as follows: DAGVTQSPTHLIKTRGQQVTLRCSPISGHKSVSWYQQVLGQGPQFIFQYYEKEERGRGNFPDRFSARQFPNYSSELNVNALLLGDSALYLCASSAGDSRRDQPQHFGDGTRLSIL.

The V and J genes are TRBV2 and TRBJ1-6; 8 nucleotides line up with TRBD1. The CDR3 is 14 residues long. CDR1 and CDR2 (germline): SNHLY, FYNNEI. The V gene end was trimmed by 6 bases and the J gene end by 9 bases; junction bases not matched to a gene: 7. CDR3 in amino acids: CASRLGQGGSPLHF. The CDR3 region has the DNA TGTGCCAGCAGGCTCGGACAGGGCGGTTCACCCCTCCACTTT.

V gene TRBV20-1 combines with J gene TRBJ2-5; a weak D match, TRBD2 (5 bases). CDR3 length: 13 residues. The germline CDR1 and CDR2 sequences are DFQATT and SNEGSKA (reference sequence). The V gene lost 5 bases and the J gene lost 1 base, with 11 bases spanning the gap. CDR3 DNA: TGCAGTGCTGCCCGGACTGGCCAAGAGACCCAGTACTTC. This sequence encodes CSAARTGQETQYF.